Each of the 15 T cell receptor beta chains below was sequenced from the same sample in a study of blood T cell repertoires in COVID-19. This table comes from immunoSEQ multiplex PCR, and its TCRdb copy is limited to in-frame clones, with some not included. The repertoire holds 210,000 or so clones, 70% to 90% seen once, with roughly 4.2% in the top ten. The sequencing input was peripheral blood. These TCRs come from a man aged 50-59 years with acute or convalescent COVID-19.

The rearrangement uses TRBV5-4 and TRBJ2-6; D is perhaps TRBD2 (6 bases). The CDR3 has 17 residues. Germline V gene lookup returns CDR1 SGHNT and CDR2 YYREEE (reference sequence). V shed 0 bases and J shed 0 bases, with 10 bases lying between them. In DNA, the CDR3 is TGTGCCAGCAGCTTGGAGGGAGGTCGCTCTGGGGCCAACGTCCTGACTTTC. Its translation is CASSLEGGRSGANVLTF.

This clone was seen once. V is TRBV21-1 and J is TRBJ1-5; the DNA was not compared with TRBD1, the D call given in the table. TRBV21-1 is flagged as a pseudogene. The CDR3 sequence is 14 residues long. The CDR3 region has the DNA TGTGCCAGCAGCAAAGCGCTTTCTATACAGGCCCAGCATTTT. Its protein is CASSKALSIQAQHF.

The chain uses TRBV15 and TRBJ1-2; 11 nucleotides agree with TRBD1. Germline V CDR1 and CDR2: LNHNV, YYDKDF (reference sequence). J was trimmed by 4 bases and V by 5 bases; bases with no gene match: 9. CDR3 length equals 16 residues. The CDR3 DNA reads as TGTGCCACCAGCTGGACAGGGGGCGAGGACGTCTATGGCTACACCTTC. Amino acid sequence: CATSWTGGEDVYGYTF.

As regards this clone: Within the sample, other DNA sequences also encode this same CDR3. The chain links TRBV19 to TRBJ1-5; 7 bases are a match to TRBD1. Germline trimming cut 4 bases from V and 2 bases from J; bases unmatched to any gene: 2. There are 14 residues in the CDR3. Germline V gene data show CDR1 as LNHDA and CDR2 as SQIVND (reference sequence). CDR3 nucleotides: TGTGCCAGTAGTAACAGGGGTGGCAATCAGCCCCAGCATTTT. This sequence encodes CASSNRGGNQPQHF.

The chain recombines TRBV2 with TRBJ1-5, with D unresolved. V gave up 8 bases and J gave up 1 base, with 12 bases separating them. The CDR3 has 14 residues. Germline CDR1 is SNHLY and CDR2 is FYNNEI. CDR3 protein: CASLEGSSNQPQHF. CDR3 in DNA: TGTGCCAGCCTAGAGGGTAGCAGCAATCAGCCCCAGCATTTT.

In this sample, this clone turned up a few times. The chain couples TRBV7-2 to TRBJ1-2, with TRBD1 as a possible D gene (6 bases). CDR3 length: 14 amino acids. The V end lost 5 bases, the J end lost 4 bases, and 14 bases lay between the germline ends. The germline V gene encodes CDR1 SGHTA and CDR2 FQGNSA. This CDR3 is CASSPRTDLYGYTF. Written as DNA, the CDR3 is TGTGCCAGCAGCCCCCGGACAGACCTCTATGGCTACACCTTC.

CDR3 bases: TGTGCCAGCAGCTCCAAGTTCATCCGGACTGAAGCTTTCTTT. This gives the protein CASSSKFIRTEAFF. This chain uses TRBV7-9 with TRBJ1-1, with D unresolved. This CDR3 comprises 14 residues. Trimming removed 4 bases from V and 5 bases from J, with 14 bases in between. Germline values: CDR1 SEHNR, CDR2 FQNEAQ (reference sequence).

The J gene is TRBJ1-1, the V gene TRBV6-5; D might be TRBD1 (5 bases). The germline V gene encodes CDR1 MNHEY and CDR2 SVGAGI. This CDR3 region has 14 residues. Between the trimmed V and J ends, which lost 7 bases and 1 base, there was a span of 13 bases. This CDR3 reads CASTTGGANTEAFF. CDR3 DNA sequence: TGTGCCAGCACCACAGGAGGGGCGAACACTGAAGCTTTCTTT.

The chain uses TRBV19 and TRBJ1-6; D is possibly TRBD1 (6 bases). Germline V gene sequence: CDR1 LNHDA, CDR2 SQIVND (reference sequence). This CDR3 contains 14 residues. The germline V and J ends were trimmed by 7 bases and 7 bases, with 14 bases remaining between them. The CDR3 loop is CASTFRGVNSPLHF. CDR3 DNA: TGTGCCAGTACCTTCAGGGGAGTGAATTCACCCCTCCACTTT.

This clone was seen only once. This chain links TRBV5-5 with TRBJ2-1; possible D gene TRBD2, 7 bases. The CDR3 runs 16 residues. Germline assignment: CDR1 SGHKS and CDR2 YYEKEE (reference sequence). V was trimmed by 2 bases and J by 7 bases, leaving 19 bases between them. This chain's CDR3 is CASSLAPGGLWNEQFF. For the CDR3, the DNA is TGTGCCAGCAGCTTAGCTCCGGGGGGCCTATGGAATGAGCAGTTCTTC.

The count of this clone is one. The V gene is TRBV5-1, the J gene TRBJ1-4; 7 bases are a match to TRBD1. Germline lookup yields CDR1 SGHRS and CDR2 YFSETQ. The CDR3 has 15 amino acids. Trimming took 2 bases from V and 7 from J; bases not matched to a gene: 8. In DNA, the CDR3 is TGCGCCAGCAGCTTAACAGGGTCAGGGGGTGAAAAACTGTTTTTT. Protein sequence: CASSLTGSGGEKLFF.

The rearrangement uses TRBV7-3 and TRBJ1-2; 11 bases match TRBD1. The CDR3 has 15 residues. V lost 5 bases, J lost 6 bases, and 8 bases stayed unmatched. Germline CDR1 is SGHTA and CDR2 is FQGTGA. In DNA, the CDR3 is TGTGCCAGCAGCATGACGGACAGGGGGCGGGATGGCTACACCTTC. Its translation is CASSMTDRGRDGYTF.

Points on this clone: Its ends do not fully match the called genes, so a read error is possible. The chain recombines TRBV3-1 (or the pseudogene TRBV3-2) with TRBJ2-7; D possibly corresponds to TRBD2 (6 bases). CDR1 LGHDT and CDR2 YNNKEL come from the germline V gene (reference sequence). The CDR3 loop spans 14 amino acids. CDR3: CASSQVRGGGTRDF. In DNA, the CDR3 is TGTGCCAGCAGCCAAGTCCGCGGAGGAGGGACTCGAGACTTC.

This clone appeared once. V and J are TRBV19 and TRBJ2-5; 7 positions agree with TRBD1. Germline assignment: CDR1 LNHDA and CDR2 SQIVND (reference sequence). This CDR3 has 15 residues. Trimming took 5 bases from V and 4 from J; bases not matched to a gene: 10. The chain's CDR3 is CASSQTGVSGETQYF. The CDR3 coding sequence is TGTGCCAGTAGTCAAACAGGGGTCAGCGGAGAGACCCAGTACTTC.

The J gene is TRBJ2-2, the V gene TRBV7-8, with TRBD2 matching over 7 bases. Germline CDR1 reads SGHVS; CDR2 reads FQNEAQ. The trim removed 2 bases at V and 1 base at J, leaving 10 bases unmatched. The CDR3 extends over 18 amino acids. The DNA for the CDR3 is TGTGCCAGCAGCTTACCCCCGACGGGCGGGGGGAACACCGGGGAGCTGTTTTTT. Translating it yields CASSLPPTGGGNTGELFF.